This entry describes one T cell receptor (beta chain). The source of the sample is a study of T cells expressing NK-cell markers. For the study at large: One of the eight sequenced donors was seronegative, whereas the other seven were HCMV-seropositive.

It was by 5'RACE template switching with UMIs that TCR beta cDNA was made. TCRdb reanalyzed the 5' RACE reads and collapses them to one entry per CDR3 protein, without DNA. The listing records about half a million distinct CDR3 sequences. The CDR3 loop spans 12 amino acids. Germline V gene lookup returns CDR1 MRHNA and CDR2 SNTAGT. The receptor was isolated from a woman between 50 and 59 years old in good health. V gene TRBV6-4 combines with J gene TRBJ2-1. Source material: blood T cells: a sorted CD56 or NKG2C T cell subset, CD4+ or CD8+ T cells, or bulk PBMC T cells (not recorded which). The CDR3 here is CASSNSYNEQFF.